This T cell receptor beta chain comes out of a study of PD-L1 blockade in urothelial cancer. Study background: There were a median of roughly 140,000 T cells in blood samples.

This CDR3 spans 15 amino acids. Looked up from germline, CDR1 is SNHLY and CDR2 is FYNNEI. Unmatched junction bases numbered 6, after V lost 6 bases and J lost 5 bases. This clone has only one observation. Its antigen remains unknown. Assay used: immunoSEQ multiplex PCR; TCRdb lists only in-frame clones, some missing. The sample carries about 91,000 clones, roughly 90% recorded once. Pretreatment sampling and on-treatment sampling together yielded between 1 and 8 samples for each patient. Study-level findings and limits: By 3 weeks, tumor-associated blood clones had expanded more in durable-benefit patients.

The TCR originated in a man aged 60-69 years with urothelial cancer. The V and J genes are TRBV2 and TRBJ1-6; TRBD1 aligns across 8 bases. Sequenced material: PBMCs, taken around atezolizumab (anti-PD-L1) treatment. The CDR3 DNA reads TGTGCCAGCAGCTCTAACAGGGGGGATAATTCACCCCTCCACTTT. The encoded protein is CASSSNRGDNSPLHF.